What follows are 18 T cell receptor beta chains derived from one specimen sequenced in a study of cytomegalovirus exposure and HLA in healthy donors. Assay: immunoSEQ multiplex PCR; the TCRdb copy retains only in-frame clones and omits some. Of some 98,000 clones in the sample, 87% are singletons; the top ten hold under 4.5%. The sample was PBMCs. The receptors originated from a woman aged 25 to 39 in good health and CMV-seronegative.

In nucleotides, the CDR3 is TGTGCCAGTAAGTGGCGGAGAGCTATCGATCAGCCCCAGCATTTT. It is translated as CASKWRRAIDQPQHF. The rearrangement links TRBV19 to TRBJ1-5; D call uncertain. The CDR3 consists of 15 residues. Trimming left V 7 bases short and J 5 bases short, with 18 bases between. Germline CDR1 LNHDA, CDR2 SQIVND (reference sequence).

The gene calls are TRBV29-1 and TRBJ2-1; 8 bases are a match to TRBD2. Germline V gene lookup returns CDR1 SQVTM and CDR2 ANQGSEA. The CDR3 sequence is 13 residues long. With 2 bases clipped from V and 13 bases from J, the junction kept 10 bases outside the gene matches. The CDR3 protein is CSVERGTRSHQFF. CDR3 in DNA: TGCAGCGTTGAAAGGGGGACTAGATCTCACCAGTTCTTC.

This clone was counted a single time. CDR3 residues: CASSQDFARESYGYTF. CDR3 nucleotides: TGCGCCAGCAGCCAAGATTTTGCCAGGGAATCTTATGGCTACACCTTC. The rearrangement uses TRBV4-3 and TRBJ1-2; a weak D match, TRBD1 (5 bases). Trimming removed 0 bases at V and 5 bases at J, with 16 bases between. This CDR3 comprises 16 residues. Germline loops: CDR1 LGHNA, CDR2 YSLEER.

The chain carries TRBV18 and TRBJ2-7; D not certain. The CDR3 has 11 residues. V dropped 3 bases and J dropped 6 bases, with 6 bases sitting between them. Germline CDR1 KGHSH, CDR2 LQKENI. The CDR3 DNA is TGTGCCAGCTCACCCGAGCCCGAGCAGTACTTC. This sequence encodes CASSPEPEQYF.

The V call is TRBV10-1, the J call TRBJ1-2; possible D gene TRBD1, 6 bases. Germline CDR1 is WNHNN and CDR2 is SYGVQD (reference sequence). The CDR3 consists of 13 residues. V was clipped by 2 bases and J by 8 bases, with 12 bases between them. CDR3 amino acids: CASSEQGRRGYTF. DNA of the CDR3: TGCGCCAGCAGTGAGCAGGGGAGACGGGGCTACACCTTC.

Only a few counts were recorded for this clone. The DNA for the CDR3 is TGTGCCAGCAGCTCCCATGGTCGCGATCAGCCCCAGCATTTT. It translates to CASSSHGRDQPQHF. This chain joins TRBV5-6 and TRBJ1-5; D is unclear. From germline, CDR1 is SGHDT and CDR2 YYEEEE. The CDR3 consists of 14 residues. V dropped 3 bases and J dropped 5 bases, with 12 bases sitting between them.

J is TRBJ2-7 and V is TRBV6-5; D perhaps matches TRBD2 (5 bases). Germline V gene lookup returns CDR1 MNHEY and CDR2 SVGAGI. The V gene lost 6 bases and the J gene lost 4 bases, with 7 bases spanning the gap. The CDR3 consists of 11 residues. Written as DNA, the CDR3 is TGTGCCAGCAGGACGGGGTACGAGCAGTACTTC. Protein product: CASRTGYEQYF.

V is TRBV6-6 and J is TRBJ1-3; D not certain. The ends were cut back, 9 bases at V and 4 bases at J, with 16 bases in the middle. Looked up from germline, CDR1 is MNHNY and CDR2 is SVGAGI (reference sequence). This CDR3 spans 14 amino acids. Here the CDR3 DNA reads TGTGCCAGTCAACCCGCCCGACTAGGAAACACCATATATTTT. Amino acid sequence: CASQPARLGNTIYF.

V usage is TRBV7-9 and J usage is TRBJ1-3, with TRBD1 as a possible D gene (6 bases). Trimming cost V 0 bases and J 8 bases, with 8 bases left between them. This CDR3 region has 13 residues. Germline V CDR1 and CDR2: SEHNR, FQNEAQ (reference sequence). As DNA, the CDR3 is TGTGCCAGCAGCTTAGCAGGGGGAGACACCATATATTTT. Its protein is CASSLAGGDTIYF.

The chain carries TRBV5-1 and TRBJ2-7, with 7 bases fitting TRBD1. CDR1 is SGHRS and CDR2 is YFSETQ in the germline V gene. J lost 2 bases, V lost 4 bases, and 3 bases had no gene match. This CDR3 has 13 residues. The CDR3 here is CASSVGQTYEQYF. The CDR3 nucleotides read TGCGCCAGCAGCGTGGGACAGACCTACGAGCAGTACTTC.

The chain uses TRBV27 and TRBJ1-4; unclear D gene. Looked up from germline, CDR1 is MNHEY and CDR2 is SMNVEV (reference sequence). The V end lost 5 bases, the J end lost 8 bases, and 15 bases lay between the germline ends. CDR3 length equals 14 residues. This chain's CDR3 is CASSNHPRGEKLFF. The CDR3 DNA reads TGTGCCAGCAGTAACCACCCCCGCGGGGAAAAACTGTTTTTT.

CDR3 in DNA: TGTGCCAGCAGCTCCGCCGGTCGAAGCGTGGACGGGAGCTACGAGCAGTACTTC. It yields the protein CASSSAGRSVDGSYEQYF. The chain is built from TRBV5-6 and TRBJ2-7; tentative D call: TRBD2 (6 bases). This CDR3 region has 18 residues. V lost 3 bases and J 3 bases, leaving 25 bases between the germline ends. The germline V gene has CDR1 SGHDT and CDR2 YYEEEE.

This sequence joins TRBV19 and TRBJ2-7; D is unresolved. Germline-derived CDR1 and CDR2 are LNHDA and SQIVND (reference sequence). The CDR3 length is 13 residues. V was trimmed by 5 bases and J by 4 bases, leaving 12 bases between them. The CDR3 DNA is TGTGCCAGTAGTGACAACTCGAATTACGAGCAGTACTTC. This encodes CASSDNSNYEQYF.

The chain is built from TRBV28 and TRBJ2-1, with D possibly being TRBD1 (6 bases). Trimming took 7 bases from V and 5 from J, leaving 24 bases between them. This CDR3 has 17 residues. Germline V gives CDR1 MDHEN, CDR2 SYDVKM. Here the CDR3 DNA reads TGTGCCAGCACTGGCCCTCCGGGACAAGATGCCCACAATGAGCAGTTCTTC. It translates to CASTGPPGQDAHNEQFF. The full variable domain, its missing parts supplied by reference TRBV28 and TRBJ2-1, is DVKVTQSSRYLVKRTGEKVFLECVQDMDHENMFWYRQDPGLGLRLIYFSYDVKMKEKGDIPEGYSVSREKKERFSLILESASTNQTSMYLCASTGPPGQDAHNEQFFGPGTRLTVL.

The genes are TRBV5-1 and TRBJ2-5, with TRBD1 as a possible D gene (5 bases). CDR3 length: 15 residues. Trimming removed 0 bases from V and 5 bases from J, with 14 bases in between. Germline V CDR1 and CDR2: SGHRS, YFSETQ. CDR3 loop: CASSLALAGSETQYF. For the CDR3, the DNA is TGCGCCAGCAGCTTGGCATTAGCAGGGTCGGAGACCCAGTACTTC.

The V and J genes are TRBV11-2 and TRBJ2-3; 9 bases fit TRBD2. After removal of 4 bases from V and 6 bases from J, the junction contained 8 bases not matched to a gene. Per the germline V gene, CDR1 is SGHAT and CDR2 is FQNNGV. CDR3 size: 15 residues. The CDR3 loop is CASSYQLAGTDTQYF. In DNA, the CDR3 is TGTGCCAGCAGCTACCAGCTAGCGGGGACGGATACGCAGTATTTT.

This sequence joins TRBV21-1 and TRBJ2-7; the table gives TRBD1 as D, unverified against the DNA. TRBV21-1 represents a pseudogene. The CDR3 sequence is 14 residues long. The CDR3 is CASRTPGQAHEQYF. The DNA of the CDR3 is TGTGCCAGCAGAACCCCGGGACAGGCGCACGAGCAGTACTTC.

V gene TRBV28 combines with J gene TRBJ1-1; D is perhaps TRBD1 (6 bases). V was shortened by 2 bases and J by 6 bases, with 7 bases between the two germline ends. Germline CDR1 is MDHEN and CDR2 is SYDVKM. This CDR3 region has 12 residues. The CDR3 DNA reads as TGTGCCAGCAGTTTAAGGGGGTCTGAAGCTTTCTTT. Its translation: CASSLRGSEAFF. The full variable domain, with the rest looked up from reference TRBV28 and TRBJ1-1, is DVKVTQSSRYLVKRTGEKVFLECVQDMDHENMFWYRQDPGLGLRLIYFSYDVKMKEKGDIPEGYSVSREKKERFSLILESASTNQTSMYLCASSLRGSEAFFGQGTRLTVV.